A single sample gave rise to the 11 T cell receptor beta chains below, sequenced in a study of CD8 T cells in ankylosing spondylitis (dated by TCRdb to 2016 to 2017). The library was built by means of 5' RACE. Sequencing instrument: Illumina HiSeq 2500. TCRdb reanalyzed the raw reads on its own, using fastp at Q25 for trimming and MiXCR for clone calling, and kept in-frame beta chains. Each CDR3 protein gets just one entry, which takes the most common genes and DNA from the rows behind it. Present in this sample are about 130,000 distinct CDR3 sequences, approximately 7.3% of which were seen just once. Roughly an eighth of the sample lies in the top ten. Sequencing input: blood, either unsorted or a sorted T cell fraction (not recorded which). The receptors stem from a female donor with ankylosing spondylitis or in good health (not recorded which).

To note about this clonotype: This could be a read error, since a much larger clone is one nucleotide away. The chain is built from TRBV12-3 or TRBV12-4 and TRBJ2-1, with a possible D match to TRBD2 (6 bases). CDR3 length equals 15 residues. Trimming took off 2 bases at V and 1 base at J, with 9 bases between the two ends. CDR3 nucleotide sequence: TGTGCCAGCAGTTTACGGGGGACTTCCTACAATGAGCAGTTCTTC. The encoded protein is CASSLRGTSYNEQFF.

This clonotype showed up many times. The chain recombines TRBV7-3 with TRBJ2-7, with unresolved D. Per germline, CDR1 SGHTA and CDR2 FQGTGA. CDR3 length equals 11 residues. V shed 3 bases and J shed 2 bases, with 2 bases lying between them. The chain's CDR3 is CASSFPYEQYF. CDR3 coding DNA: TGTGCCAGCAGCTTTCCCTACGAGCAGTACTTC.

This clonotype was seen at least ten times. The chain has TRBV2 and TRBJ1-3; 10 bases agree with TRBD1. The CDR3 contains 15 residues. Germline trimming cut 6 bases from V and 3 bases from J; bases unmatched to any gene: 5. Germline V lookup: CDR1 SNHLY, CDR2 FYNNEI. CDR3 loop: CASSSTGGSGNTIYF. CDR3 nucleotide sequence: TGTGCCAGCAGCTCGACAGGGGGCAGTGGAAACACCATATATTTT.

This clonotype was seen many times. In DNA form, the CDR3 reads TGCGCCAGCAGCGGGATCCCGGGACTAGATCACGAGCAGTACTTC. This translates into CASSGIPGLDHEQYF. The chain uses TRBV5-1 and TRBJ2-7, with 8 bases lining up with TRBD2. The CDR3 is made up of 15 amino acids. Germline CDR1 reads SGHRS; CDR2 reads YFSETQ. After removal of 4 bases from V and 5 bases from J, the junction contained 11 bases not matched to a gene. The full variable domain, with the rest looked up from reference TRBV5-1 and TRBJ2-7, is KAGVTQTPRYLIKTRGQQVTLSCSPISGHRSVSWYQQTPGQGLQFLFEYFSETQRNKGNFPGRFSGRQFSNSRSEMNVSTLELGDSALYLCASSGIPGLDHEQYFGPGTRLTVT.

This clonotype has at least ten counts. V gene TRBV7-2 combines with J gene TRBJ1-2; TRBD1 is a possible D gene (5 bases). The CDR3 is 12 amino acids. V lost 5 bases, J lost 6 bases, and 10 bases lay in between. From germline, CDR1 is SGHTA and CDR2 FQGNSA. As DNA, the CDR3 is TGTGCCAGCAGCCTGGACACGGATGGCTACACCTTC. This sequence encodes CASSLDTDGYTF. Full variable domain (outside the CDR3, taken from reference TRBV7-2 and TRBJ1-2): GAGVSQSPSNKVTEKGKDVELRCDPISGHTALYWYRQSLGQGLEFLIYFQGNSAPDKSGLPSDRFSAERTGGSVSTLTIQRTQQEDSAVYLCASSLDTDGYTFGSGTRLTVV.

A word on this clonotype: Just one base apart from a much larger clone, this may be a read error. The genes are TRBV18 and TRBJ2-3; D assignment may be TRBD1 or TRBD2 (5 bases each). This CDR3 has 14 residues. The germline V and J ends were trimmed by 9 bases and 4 bases, with 17 bases remaining between them. In germline, CDR1 is KGHSH, CDR2 LQKENI. The CDR3 nucleotides read TGTGCCAGTTCCCCGGGACCCCGCTCAGATACGCAGTATTTT. Its protein is CASSPGPRSDTQYF.

This clonotype was seen repeatedly, ten times or more. The rearrangement uses TRBV29-1 and TRBJ2-3, with 7 bases aligning to TRBD1. J gave up 5 bases and V 6 bases, and 5 bases lay outside the gene matches. The CDR3 loop spans 12 amino acids. Germline CDR1 is SQVTM and CDR2 is ANQGSEA. For the CDR3, the DNA is TGCAGCGTAGAGACAGGGTTAGATACGCAGTATTTT. Protein: CSVETGLDTQYF.

This clonotype was recorded at least ten times. The V gene is TRBV18, the J gene TRBJ2-1; D may be TRBD2 (7 bases). The CDR3 covers 15 residues. The V end was cut by 3 bases, the J end by 15 bases, with 24 bases between. Germline values: CDR1 KGHSH, CDR2 LQKENI. The CDR3 loop reads CASSPGRGAQVVRFF. CDR3 bases: TGTGCCAGCTCACCGGGTCGGGGGGCACAAGTTGTACGGTTCTTC.

In its sample, this clonotype was seen many times. This chain uses TRBV27 with TRBJ1-2; D is unclear. Germline V gene sequence: CDR1 MNHEY, CDR2 SMNVEV (reference sequence). Trimming removed 2 bases from V and 10 bases from J, with 14 bases in between. This CDR3 is 13 amino acids long. Here the CDR3 DNA reads TGTGCCAGCAGTTTAAGAGGCACTATGAACTACACCTTC. It is translated as CASSLRGTMNYTF.

This clonotype was picked up many times. This chain connects TRBV15 to TRBJ2-1; 7 nucleotides align to TRBD2. This CDR3 comprises 13 residues. The germline gives CDR1 LNHNV, CDR2 YYDKDF (reference sequence). The V segment lost 2 bases and the J segment 6 bases; nucleotides outside the gene matches: 1. The CDR3 coding sequence is TGTGCCACCAGCAGATCGGGGGGCAATGAGCAGTTCTTC. Amino acids: CATSRSGGNEQFF.

The rearrangement joins TRBV20-1 to TRBJ1-1; no firm D call. Per the germline V gene, CDR1 is DFQATT and CDR2 is SNEGSKA (reference sequence). CDR3 length equals 14 residues. Trimming took off 3 bases at V and 4 bases at J, with 15 bases between the two ends. CDR3 in amino acids: CSARDDISPTEAFF. CDR3 DNA: TGCAGTGCTAGGGACGACATATCACCCACTGAAGCTTTCTTT.